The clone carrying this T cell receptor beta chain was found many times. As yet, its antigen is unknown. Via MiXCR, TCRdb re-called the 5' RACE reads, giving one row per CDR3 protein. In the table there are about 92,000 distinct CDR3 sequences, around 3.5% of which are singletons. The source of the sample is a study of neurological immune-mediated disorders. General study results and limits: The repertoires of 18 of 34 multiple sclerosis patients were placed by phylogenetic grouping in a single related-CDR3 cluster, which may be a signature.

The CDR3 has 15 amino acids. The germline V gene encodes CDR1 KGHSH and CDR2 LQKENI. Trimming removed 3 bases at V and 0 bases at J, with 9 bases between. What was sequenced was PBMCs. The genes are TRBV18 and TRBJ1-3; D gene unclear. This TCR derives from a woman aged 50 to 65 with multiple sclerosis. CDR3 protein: CASSPAGFSGNTIYF. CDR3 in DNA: TGTGCCAGCTCACCCGCCGGGTTCTCTGGAAACACCATATATTTT.